The rows below give T cell receptor beta chains drawn from one sample of a study of early T cells in non-severe SARS-CoV-2 infection. In TCRdb, the 5' RACE reads were re-called with MiXCR into one record per CDR3 protein. The sample includes tens of thousands of distinct CDR3 sequences, 20% of them seen just once. Sequences were derived from whole blood, sampled at baseline. These receptors were collected from an adult who was a healthcare worker with PCR-confirmed SARS-CoV-2 infection or an uninfected control (not recorded which). The CDR3 runs from the conserved cysteine through the conserved F or W. Fields, in order: V gene, clone size, D gene, J gene, CDR3 protein, CDR3 DNA. The D gene is left open where the match is weak. Some rows have no size entry. The others give once, few or many, or a class for an expanded clone.

TRBV20-1	few	.	TRBJ1-5	CSARRDIGNQPQHF	TGCAGTGCTAGGCGGGACATAGGGAATCAGCCCCAGCATTTT
TRBV20-1	.	.	TRBJ2-1	CSARDAGTPRVIYNEQFF	TGCAGTGCTAGAGATGCCGGGACCCCCAGGGTTATCTACAATGAGCAGTTCTTC
TRBV13	.	TRBD2	TRBJ2-7	CASSSVAGGPLGAYEQYF	TGTGCCAGCAGTTCAGTAGCGGGGGGGCCTTTGGGTGCCTACGAGCAGTACTTC
TRBV14	few	.	TRBJ2-5	CASGIWPQGDQYF	TGTGCCAGCGGGATTTGGCCACAAGGGGACCAGTACTTC
TRBV27	.	TRBD2	TRBJ2-1	CASSPGTSVLEQFF	TGTGCCAGCAGTCCCGGGACTAGCGTCCTTGAGCAGTTCTTC
TRBV9	.	.	TRBJ2-2	CASSLLGANTGELFF	TGTGCCAGCAGCCTTTTGGGGGCGAACACCGGGGAGCTGTTTTTT
TRBV5-1	few	.	TRBJ1-1	CASSETGNTEAFF	TGCGCCAGCAGCGAGACAGGCAACACTGAAGCTTTCTTT
TRBV30	many	.	TRBJ2-1	CASTWGGSSYNEQFF	TGTGCCTCCACTTGGGGAGGAAGCTCCTACAATGAGCAGTTCTTC
TRBV7-3	few	.	TRBJ2-2	CASSPLLNTGELFF	TGTGCCAGCAGCCCGCTATTGAACACCGGGGAGCTGTTTTTT
TRBV7-9	.	.	TRBJ1-1	CASSLTGTEAFF	TGTGCCAGCAGCTTAACCGGGACTGAAGCTTTCTTT
TRBV29-1	.	.	TRBJ1-1	CSVDPRRGGTEAFF	TGCAGCGTTGACCCCCGTAGGGGGGGCACTGAAGCTTTCTTT
TRBV4-1	.	.	TRBJ2-4	CASSQGGARAKNIQYF	TGCGCCAGCAGCCAGGGGGGCGCGAGAGCCAAAAACATTCAGTACTTC
TRBV7-2	few	TRBD2	TRBJ2-4	CASSALAEAKNIQYF	TGTGCCAGCAGCGCCCTAGCGGAAGCCAAAAACATTCAGTACTTC